This T cell receptor (beta chain) appears in the sequencing data of a study of blood T cell repertoires in COVID-19. About the research overall: The origin of the acute and convalescent COVID-19 samples was the United States, Italy and Spain. The cDNA or gDNA used as material had been derived from T cells, B-cell-depleted T cells, or PBMCs.

This clone was detected only a few times. Methods used by the authors: How many nucleated cells were present was estimated from reference gene primer amplification. Profiled with immunoSEQ multiplex PCR; TCRdb holds only in-frame clones, not every one. V and J calls and clone size follow that table, whereas D and trimming were derived from the DNA. The sample yields under 150,000 clones, about 85% seen once. Specimen: peripheral blood. The receptor was isolated from a man aged 50 or older with acute or convalescent COVID-19.

DNA for the CDR3: TGTGCCAGCAGTAGCGGGACAGGGGGCTACGAGCAGTACTTC. Translation gives CASSSGTGGYEQYF. The J gene is TRBJ2-7, the V gene TRBV28; 11 bases match TRBD1. The V segment lost 5 bases and the J segment 3 bases; nucleotides outside the gene matches: 3. The CDR3 totals 14 residues. CDR1 and CDR2 (germline): MDHEN, SYDVKM.